This T cell receptor beta chain emerged from a study of T cells in Graves' hyperthyroidism and ophthalmopathy. RNA transcripts yielded amplified TCR beta CDR3 regions. HTBI primers were used for first-round RT-PCR of the TCR CDR3. One entry per CDR3 protein, called by TCRdb with MiXCR from the multiplex PCR reads. Of over 500,000 distinct CDR3 sequences in the sample, roughly 15% were seen once. Many counts were recorded for this clonotype. Looked up from germline, CDR1 is MDHEN and CDR2 is SYDVKM. The CDR3 extends over 16 amino acids. The trim removed 8 bases at V and 2 bases at J, leaving 12 bases unmatched.

The source is a woman between 35 and 50 years old with Graves' hyperthyroidism. The gene calls are TRBV28 and TRBJ2-3; 8 bases match TRBD1. Sequenced input: blood. CDR3 sequence reads: CASPPDRESFTDTQYF. The CDR3, as DNA: TGTGCCAGCCCACCGGACAGGGAGTCCTTCACAGATACGCAGTATTTT.